This TCR beta chain is drawn from a study of blood T cell repertoires in COVID-19 (TCRdb year 2020). With respect to the entire study: Samples from collaborators originated in the United States, Italy and Spain and spanned both the acute and convalescent phases of COVID-19. The material from the prospective study consisted of cDNA or gDNA derived from T cells, B-cell-depleted T cells, or PBMCs. The dataset comprised deeply sampled blood TCRbeta repertoires from subjects exposed to, actively infected with, or recovered from COVID-19. The repertoires were released in a freely available public database intended as a resource for research on the immune response to SARS-CoV-2. The samples were drawn from the first 160 participants of the ongoing ImmuneRACE study and from 1,254 subjects provided by 6 global collaborators. Sample metadata almost always included a de-identified subject ID, COVID-19 status, age in years and sex. HLA class I and class II types, where available, came from metadata supplied by the sample provider rather than from assay-based typing.

Details on this clone: The antigen this receptor binds is unknown. No per-base quality is available; no much larger clone lies one base away.

TCRbeta CDR3 regions were amplified from genomic DNA using the immunoSEQ Assay, a bias-controlled multiplex PCR. The authors' pipeline ran thus. Within the assay, amplification of reference gene primers was used to estimate how many nucleated cells each sample contained. To quantify the absolute abundance of each unique TCRbeta CDR3 rearrangement, sequence reads were collapsed and filtered. Productive Simpson clonality was computed per sample as the square root of Simpson's diversity index over productive rearrangements. As stored in TCRdb, this immuneACCESS dataset retains in-frame rearrangements with V and J assigned. A fraction of the clones does not appear; measured against another copy, unresolved V genes explain less than half of the discrepancy, and the remainder lacks a known reason. V, J and clone size are taken as reported in that table, and D and trimming were inferred from the DNA itself. The sample table shows roughly 170,000 clones, and over 75% are seen once. The top ten clones comprise around 1.2% of the sample.

Samples from volunteer blood donors who had recovered from COVID-19 were contributed by a second Seattle source. The collaborating institutions used their own protocols to collect whole blood in K2EDTA tubes. For TCRbeta analysis, collaborator samples were shipped as frozen whole blood, as isolated PBMCs, or as DNA extracted from either sample type. Broader findings and caveats from the paper: The amount of clinical and demographic metadata varied by source and participant and was provided uncurated.

V lost 0 bases and J lost 0 bases; the stretch between them is 9 bases long. The CDR3 runs 16 amino acids, cysteine and phenylalanine included. The only DNA kept is the CDR3, 48 bases in frame from the first base. The germline V gene encodes CDR1 MNHNS and CDR2 SASEGT. What was sequenced was peripheral blood. The rearrangement joined TRBV6-1 to TRBJ1-3; no D segment can be confidently identified. The receptor was isolated from a man between 60 and 70 years old who had recovered from COVID-19. The CDR3 is CASSEAGRHSGNTIYF. The nucleotides read TGTGCCAGCAGTGAAGCAGGCAGGCACTCTGGAAACACCATATATTTT.